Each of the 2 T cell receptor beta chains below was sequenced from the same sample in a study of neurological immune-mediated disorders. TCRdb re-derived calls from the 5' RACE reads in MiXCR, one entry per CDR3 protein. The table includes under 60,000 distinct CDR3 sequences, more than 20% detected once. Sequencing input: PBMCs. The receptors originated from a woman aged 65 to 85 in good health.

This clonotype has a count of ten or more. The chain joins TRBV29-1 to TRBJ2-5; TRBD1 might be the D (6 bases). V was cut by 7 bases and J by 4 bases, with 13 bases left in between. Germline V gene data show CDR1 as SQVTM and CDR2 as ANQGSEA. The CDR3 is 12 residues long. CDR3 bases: TGCAGCGGGCAGGGGTTCGGAGAGACCCAGTACTTC. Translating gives CSGQGFGETQYF.

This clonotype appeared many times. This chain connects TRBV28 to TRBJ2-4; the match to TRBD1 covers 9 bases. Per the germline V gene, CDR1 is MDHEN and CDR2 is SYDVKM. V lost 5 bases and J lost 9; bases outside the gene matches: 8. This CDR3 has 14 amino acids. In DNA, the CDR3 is TGTGCCAGCAGTCCAGGACAGGGGTTGGGCATTCAGTACTTC. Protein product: CASSPGQGLGIQYF.